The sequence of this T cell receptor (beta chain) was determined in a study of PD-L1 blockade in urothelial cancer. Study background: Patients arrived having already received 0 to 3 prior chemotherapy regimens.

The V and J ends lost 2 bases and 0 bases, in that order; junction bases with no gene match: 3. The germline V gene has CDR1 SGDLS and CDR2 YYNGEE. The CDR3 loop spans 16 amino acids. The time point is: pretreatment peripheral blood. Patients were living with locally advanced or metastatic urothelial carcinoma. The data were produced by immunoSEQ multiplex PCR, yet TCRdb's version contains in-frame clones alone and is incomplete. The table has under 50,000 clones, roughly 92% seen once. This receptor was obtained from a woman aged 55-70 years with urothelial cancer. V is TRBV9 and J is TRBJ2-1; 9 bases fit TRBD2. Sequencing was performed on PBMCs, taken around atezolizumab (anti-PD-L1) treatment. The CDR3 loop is CASSVNSGSSYNEQFF. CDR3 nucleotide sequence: TGTGCCAGCAGCGTGAATAGCGGGAGCTCCTACAATGAGCAGTTCTTC. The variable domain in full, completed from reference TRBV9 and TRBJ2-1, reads DSGVTQTPKHLITATGQRVTLRCSPRSGDLSVYWYQQSLDQGLQFLIQYYNGEERAKGNILERFSAQQFPDLHSELNLSSLELGDSALYFCASSVNSGSSYNEQFFGPGTRLTVL.